The 20 T cell receptor beta chains below were found in one sample sequenced in a study of shared clonotypes between healthy human individuals. Only in-frame clones appear in the TCRdb table, and some are missing; sequencing was by immunoSEQ multiplex PCR. This table has under 2,500,000 clones, around 95% appearing once. The sample was naive CD4+ T cells sorted from blood. The sample's subset: CD45RA+ positively selected. The receptors stem from a man aged 18 to 29 in good health.

On this clone: The same CDR3 is also encoded by other DNA sequences in this sample. The chain combines TRBV6-1 with TRBJ1-3; unclear D gene. Trimming pared 5 bases from V and 0 bases from J, leaving 8 bases between. Germline V gene data show CDR1 as MNHNS and CDR2 as SASEGT. The CDR3 runs 14 residues. The CDR3 is CASSTDRSGNTIYF. CDR3 sequence (DNA): TGTGCCAGCAGTACAGACCGCTCTGGAAACACCATATATTTT.

The chain links TRBV27 to TRBJ2-3, with TRBD1 matching 8 bases. V lost 4 bases, J lost 0 bases, and 3 bases stayed unmatched. The germline gives CDR1 MNHEY, CDR2 SMNVEV (reference sequence). CDR3 length equals 15 residues. DNA for the CDR3: TGTGCCAGCAGTTGGACAGGGTCGAGCACAGATACGCAGTATTTT. This codes for CASSWTGSSTDTQYF.

The chain recombines TRBV9 with TRBJ2-3; TRBD1 matches 8 bases. The V gene end was trimmed by 4 bases and the J gene end by 2 bases; junction bases not matched to a gene: 9. CDR3 size: 16 residues. Looked up from germline, CDR1 is SGDLS and CDR2 is YYNGEE. The CDR3, as DNA: TGTGCCAGCAGCCCCCGGGACAGGAGGATCACAGATACGCAGTATTTT. Its protein is CASSPRDRRITDTQYF.

With respect to this clone: Distinct nucleotide sequences in the sample also encode this CDR3. The gene calls are TRBV18 and TRBJ1-1; TRBD1 matches at 8 bases. The CDR3 contains 15 residues. J gave up 1 base and V 3 bases, and 4 bases lay outside the gene matches. Germline assignment: CDR1 KGHSH and CDR2 LQKENI. The CDR3 nucleotides are TGTGCCAGCTCACCCCCGACAGGGGCGAACACTGAAGCTTTCTTT. It specifies CASSPPTGANTEAFF.

The chain joins TRBV9 to TRBJ2-2, with D possibly being TRBD2 (6 bases). The V gene's germline CDR1 is SGDLS and CDR2 YYNGEE. Trimming shortened V by 0 bases and J by 5 bases, and 11 bases separated the two germline ends. This CDR3 region has 15 residues. The CDR3 DNA reads TGTGCCAGCAGCGTAGATACGGGAGCGACCGGGGAGCTGTTTTTT. It yields the protein CASSVDTGATGELFF.

Regarding this clone: In the same sample, other DNA sequences code for this CDR3. The chain recombines TRBV18 with TRBJ2-5; D gene unclear. Germline CDR1 KGHSH, CDR2 LQKENI. V shed 0 bases and J shed 5 bases, with 7 bases lying between them. The CDR3 sequence is 13 residues long. CDR3 DNA sequence: TGTGCCAGCTCACCACCGAGCCAGGAGACCCAGTACTTC. It is translated as CASSPPSQETQYF.

This clone is a singleton in its sample. This chain joins TRBV5-1 and TRBJ2-7, with a weak D call TRBD2 (5 bases). The germline V gene has CDR1 SGHRS and CDR2 YFSETQ. The CDR3 contains 15 residues. V gave up 0 bases and J gave up 2 bases, with 12 bases separating them. CDR3 sequence reads: CASSLESGLPYEQYF. CDR3 bases: TGCGCCAGCAGCTTGGAAAGCGGTTTACCCTACGAGCAGTACTTC.

This clone was observed a few times. Other DNA sequences in this specimen translate into the identical CDR3. The V gene is TRBV9, the J gene TRBJ1-2; D gene ambiguous. This CDR3 has 13 residues. V dropped 0 bases and J dropped 1 base, with 4 bases sitting between them. Germline-derived CDR1 and CDR2 are SGDLS and YYNGEE. The CDR3 nucleotides are TGTGCCAGCAGCGTAGACGGTAACTATGGCTACACCTTC. Translating it yields CASSVDGNYGYTF.

The chain links TRBV7-2 to TRBJ2-7; TRBD2 might be the D (6 bases). The germline V gene encodes CDR1 SGHTA and CDR2 FQGNSA. The CDR3 consists of 14 residues. The V gene lost 3 bases and the J gene lost 6 bases, with 15 bases spanning the gap. The CDR3 region has the DNA TGTGCCAGCAGCTTGCCCGGTGGAGCGGGCGAGCAGTACTTC. This codes for CASSLPGGAGEQYF.

This rearrangement joins TRBV5-1 to TRBJ2-1; 8 bases line up with TRBD2. Unmatched junction bases numbered 8, after V lost 1 base and J lost 8 bases. Germline CDR1 reads SGHRS; CDR2 reads YFSETQ. The CDR3 length is 15 residues. CDR3 residues: CASSLSQREIDEQFF. Written as DNA, the CDR3 is TGCGCCAGCAGCTTGTCCCAGCGGGAGATAGATGAGCAGTTCTTC.

This chain uses TRBV28 with TRBJ2-2, with no clear D. V gave up 8 bases and J gave up 2 bases, with 6 bases separating them. The CDR3 has 12 amino acids. Per germline, CDR1 MDHEN and CDR2 SYDVKM. CDR3 DNA sequence: TGTGCCAGCGGGCCAAACACCGGGGAGCTGTTTTTT. This encodes CASGPNTGELFF. Complete variable domain (other parts from reference TRBV28 and TRBJ2-2): DVKVTQSSRYLVKRTGEKVFLECVQDMDHENMFWYRQDPGLGLRLIYFSYDVKMKEKGDIPEGYSVSREKKERFSLILESASTNQTSMYLCASGPNTGELFFGEGSRLTVL.

The count of this clone is one. J is TRBJ1-1 and V is TRBV6-1; tentatively, D is TRBD1 (5 bases). Trimming took 4 bases from V and 7 from J, leaving 16 bases between them. Germline V lookup: CDR1 MNHNS, CDR2 SASEGT. This CDR3 is built from 14 residues. Here the CDR3 reads CASSVEEGVGEAFF. The CDR3 DNA is TGTGCCAGCAGTGTGGAGGAAGGGGTGGGTGAAGCTTTCTTT.

The chain combines TRBV27 with TRBJ1-3; 9 bases agree with TRBD1. The CDR3 sequence is 15 residues long. V was clipped by 6 bases and J by 2 bases; unmatched bases: 5. Germline V gives CDR1 MNHEY, CDR2 SMNVEV (reference sequence). This CDR3 reads CASRDRGRAGNTIYF. CDR3 nucleotides: TGTGCCAGCAGGGACAGGGGCCGGGCTGGAAACACCATATATTTT.

This chain joins TRBV18 and TRBJ1-2; D unclear. Germline V gene data show CDR1 as KGHSH and CDR2 as LQKENI. There are 15 residues in the CDR3. Trimming pared 3 bases from V and 3 bases from J, leaving 14 bases between. CDR3 DNA sequence: TGTGCCAGCTCACCGCAAGAGGAACTCTACTATGGCTACACCTTC. It is translated as CASSPQEELYYGYTF.

The rearrangement joins TRBV11-2 to TRBJ2-1, with D perhaps TRBD2 (5 bases). V was shortened by 10 bases and J by 5 bases, with 9 bases between the two germline ends. The length of the CDR3 is 11 residues. Germline assignment: CDR1 SGHAT and CDR2 FQNNGV. DNA of the CDR3: TGTGCCACCGGGATCGACAATGAGCAGTTCTTC. Amino acids: CATGIDNEQFF.

The chain couples TRBV6-5 to TRBJ2-2; D is tentatively TRBD1 or TRBD2 (5 bases each). V lost 5 bases and J 1 base, leaving 8 bases between the germline ends. The germline V gene encodes CDR1 MNHEY and CDR2 SVGAGI. This CDR3 region has 14 residues. CDR3 sequence (DNA): TGTGCCAGCAGTGGGGGACGGAACACCGGGGAGCTGTTTTTT. The encoded protein is CASSGGRNTGELFF.

The J gene is TRBJ2-2, the V gene TRBV5-1; 7 bases agree with TRBD1. This CDR3 comprises 15 residues. The V gene's germline CDR1 is SGHRS and CDR2 YFSETQ. Trimming cost V 4 bases and J 2 bases; bases outside gene matches: 5. In nucleotides, the CDR3 is TGCGCCAGCAGCCCATGGGACAGAAACACCGGGGAGCTGTTTTTT. It codes for CASSPWDRNTGELFF.

V and J are TRBV9 and TRBJ1-4; 9 positions match TRBD1. This CDR3 is built from 18 residues. The V and J ends lost 4 bases and 4 bases, in that order; junction bases with no gene match: 14. CDR1 is SGDLS and CDR2 is YYNGEE in the germline V gene. For the CDR3, the DNA is TGTGCCAGCAGCCGACAGGGGGAAATCCAAGGGGGTAATGAAAAACTGTTTTTT. As protein: CASSRQGEIQGGNEKLFF.

The chain is built from TRBV6-5 and TRBJ2-3; the D gene is possibly TRBD1 (6 bases). CDR3 length: 15 amino acids. The germline V and J ends were trimmed by 4 bases and 0 bases, with 11 bases remaining between them. Germline V gene data show CDR1 as MNHEY and CDR2 as SVGAGI. CDR3 protein: CASSSVGASTDTQYF. The CDR3 DNA sequence: TGTGCCAGCAGTTCCGTGGGGGCGAGCACAGATACGCAGTATTTT.

This sequence joins TRBV7-2 and TRBJ2-3; 8 bases align to TRBD2. The V gene end was trimmed by 4 bases and the J gene end by 4 bases; junction bases not matched to a gene: 10. The germline CDR1 and CDR2 sequences are SGHTA and FQGNSA. The CDR3 loop spans 16 amino acids. The CDR3 spells CASSSRGGRRADTQYF. DNA for the CDR3: TGTGCCAGCAGCTCCAGGGGCGGGAGGCGGGCAGATACGCAGTATTTT.